This TCR beta chain was captured in a study of cytomegalovirus exposure and HLA in healthy donors. In regard to this clone: Its matching antigen is unknown.

Healthy individuals who donated bone marrow served as the donors. In germline, CDR1 is MNHEY, CDR2 SVGAGI. Trimming cost V 6 bases and J 8 bases; bases outside gene matches: 10. The length of the CDR3 is 15 residues. Both 60 Vbeta primers and 13 Jbeta primers went into the PCR. Method: immunoSEQ multiplex PCR; TCRdb's copy keeps in-frame clones and lacks some. The table has about 160,000 clones, around nine tenths seen once. Study observations and caveats: The majority of CMV-associated TCR beta chains were reported as apparently HLA-restricted in a later analysis.

The specimen sequenced was PBMCs. The rearrangement uses TRBV6-5 and TRBJ1-4, with 9 bases aligning to TRBD1. The clonotype was recovered from a woman in her twenties or thirties in good health and CMV-seronegative. The CDR3 reads CASRGTGTGREKLFF. The CDR3 DNA follows: TGTGCCAGCAGGGGAACAGGGACAGGGAGAGAAAAACTGTTTTTT.